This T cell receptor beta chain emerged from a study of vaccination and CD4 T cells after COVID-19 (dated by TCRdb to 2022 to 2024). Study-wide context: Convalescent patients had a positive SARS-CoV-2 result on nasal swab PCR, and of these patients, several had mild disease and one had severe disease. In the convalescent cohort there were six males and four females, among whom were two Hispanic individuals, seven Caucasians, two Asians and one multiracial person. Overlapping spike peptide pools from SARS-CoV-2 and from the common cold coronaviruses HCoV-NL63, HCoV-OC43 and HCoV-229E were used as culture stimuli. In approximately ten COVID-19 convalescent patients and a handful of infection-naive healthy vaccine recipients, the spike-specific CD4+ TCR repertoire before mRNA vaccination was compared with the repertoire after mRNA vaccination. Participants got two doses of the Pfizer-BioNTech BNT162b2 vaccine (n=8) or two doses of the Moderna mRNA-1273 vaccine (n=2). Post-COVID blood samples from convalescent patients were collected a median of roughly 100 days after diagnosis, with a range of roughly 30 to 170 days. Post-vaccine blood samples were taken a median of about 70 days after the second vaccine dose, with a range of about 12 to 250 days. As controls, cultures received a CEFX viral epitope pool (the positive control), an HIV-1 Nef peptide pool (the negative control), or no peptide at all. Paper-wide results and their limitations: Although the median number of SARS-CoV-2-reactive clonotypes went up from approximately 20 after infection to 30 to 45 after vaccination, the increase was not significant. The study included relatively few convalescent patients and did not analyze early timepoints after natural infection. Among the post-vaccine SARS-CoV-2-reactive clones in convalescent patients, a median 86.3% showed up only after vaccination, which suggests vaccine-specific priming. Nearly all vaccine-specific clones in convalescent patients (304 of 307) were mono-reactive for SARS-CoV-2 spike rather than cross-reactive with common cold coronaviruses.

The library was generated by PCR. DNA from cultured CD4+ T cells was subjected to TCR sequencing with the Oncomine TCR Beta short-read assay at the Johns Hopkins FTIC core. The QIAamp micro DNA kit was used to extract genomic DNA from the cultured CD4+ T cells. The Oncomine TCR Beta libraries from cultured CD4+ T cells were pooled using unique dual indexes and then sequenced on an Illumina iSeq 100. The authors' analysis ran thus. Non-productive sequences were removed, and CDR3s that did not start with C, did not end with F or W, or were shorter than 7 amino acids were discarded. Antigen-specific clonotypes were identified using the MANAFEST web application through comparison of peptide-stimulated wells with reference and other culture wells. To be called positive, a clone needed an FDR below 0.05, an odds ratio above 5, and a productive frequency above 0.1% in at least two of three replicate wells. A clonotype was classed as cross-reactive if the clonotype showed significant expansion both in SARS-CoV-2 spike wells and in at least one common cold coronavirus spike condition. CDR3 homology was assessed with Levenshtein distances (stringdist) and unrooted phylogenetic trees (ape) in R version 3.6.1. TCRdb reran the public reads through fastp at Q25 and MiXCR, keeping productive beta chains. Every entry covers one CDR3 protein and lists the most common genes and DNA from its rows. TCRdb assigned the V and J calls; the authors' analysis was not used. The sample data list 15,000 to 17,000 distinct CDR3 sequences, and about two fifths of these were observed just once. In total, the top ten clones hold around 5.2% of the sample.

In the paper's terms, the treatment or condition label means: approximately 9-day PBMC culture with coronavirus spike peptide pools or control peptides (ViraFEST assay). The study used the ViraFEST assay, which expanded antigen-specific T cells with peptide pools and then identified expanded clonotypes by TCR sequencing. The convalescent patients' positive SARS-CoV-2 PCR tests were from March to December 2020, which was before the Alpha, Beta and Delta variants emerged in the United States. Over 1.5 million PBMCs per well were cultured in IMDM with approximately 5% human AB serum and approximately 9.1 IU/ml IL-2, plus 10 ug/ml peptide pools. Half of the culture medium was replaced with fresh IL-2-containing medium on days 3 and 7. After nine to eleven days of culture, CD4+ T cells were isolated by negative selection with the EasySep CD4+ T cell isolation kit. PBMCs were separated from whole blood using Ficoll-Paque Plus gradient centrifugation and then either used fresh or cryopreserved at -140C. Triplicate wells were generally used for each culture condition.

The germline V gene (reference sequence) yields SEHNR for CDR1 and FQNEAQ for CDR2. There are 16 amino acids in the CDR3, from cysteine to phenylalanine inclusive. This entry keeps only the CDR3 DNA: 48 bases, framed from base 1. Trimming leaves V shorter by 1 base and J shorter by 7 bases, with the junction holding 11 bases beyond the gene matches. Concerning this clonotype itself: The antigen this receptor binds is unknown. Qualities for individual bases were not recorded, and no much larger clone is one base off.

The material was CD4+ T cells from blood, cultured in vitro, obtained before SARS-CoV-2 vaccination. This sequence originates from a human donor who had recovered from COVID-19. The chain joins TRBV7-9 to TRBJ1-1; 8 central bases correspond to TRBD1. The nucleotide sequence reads TGTGCCAGCAGCTTAGAGGGCGGACAGGGAGGTTATGAAGCTTTCTTT. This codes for CASSLEGGQGGYEAFF.